What follows are 26 T cell receptor beta chains derived from one specimen sequenced in a study of T cell changes during pregnancy in multiple sclerosis. Generated by immunoSEQ multiplex PCR, the TCRdb table keeps only in-frame clones and is missing some. The sample contains 18,000 or so clones, around nine tenths of which appear only once. The material sequenced was CD4+ T cells from peripheral blood mononuclear cells, taken in the first trimester of pregnancy. The source is a female donor in good health, enrolled as a control in a pregnancy study.

This clone appeared once. The chain couples TRBV2 to TRBJ2-2; D is perhaps TRBD1 (5 bases). The CDR3 extends over 14 amino acids. Germline V gives CDR1 SNHLY, CDR2 FYNNEI. V lost 7 bases and J lost 3, with 12 bases in between. The CDR3 DNA sequence: TGTGCCAGCAAGGCCAGGGATTACACCGGGGAGCTGTTTTTT. Amino acids: CASKARDYTGELFF. Filled out from reference TRBV2 and TRBJ2-2, the complete variable domain reads EPEVTQTPSHQVTQMGQEVILRCVPISNHLYFYWYRQILGQKVEFLVSFYNNEISEKSEIFDDQFSVERPDGSNFTLKIRSTKLEDSAMYFCASKARDYTGELFFGEGSRLTVL.

This rearrangement joins TRBV7-9 to TRBJ2-3; 11 bases line up with TRBD2. The J segment lost 2 bases and the V segment lost 2 bases, leaving 6 bases of the junction unmatched. There are 17 residues in the CDR3. Germline CDR1 is SEHNR and CDR2 is FQNEAQ (reference sequence). CDR3 in DNA: TGTGCCAGCAGCTTAAGGCTAGCGGGAGGATACACAGATACGCAGTATTTT. It translates to CASSLRLAGGYTDTQYF.

This chain joins TRBV20-1 and TRBJ2-7, with TRBD2 as a possible D gene (6 bases). Per the germline V gene, CDR1 is DFQATT and CDR2 is SNEGSKA (reference sequence). Trimming took 5 bases from V and 5 from J, leaving 10 bases between them. The CDR3 runs to 11 residues. The CDR3, as DNA: TGCAGTGCTTCGGGGGAGAACGAGCAGTACTTC. Residues: CSASGENEQYF.

This clone was detected only a few times. The chain couples TRBV30 to TRBJ1-4, with TRBD1 as a possible D gene (6 bases). The germline V gene encodes CDR1 GTSNPN and CDR2 SVGIG (reference sequence). CDR3 length: 16 residues. The V end lost 2 bases, the J end lost 0 bases, and 13 bases lay between the germline ends. The CDR3 reads CAWSFRTVATNEKLFF. The CDR3 DNA sequence: TGTGCCTGGAGTTTTCGGACAGTCGCAACTAATGAAAAACTGTTTTTT. The full variable domain, with the rest looked up from reference TRBV30 and TRBJ1-4, is SQTIHQWPATLVQPVGSPLSLECTVEGTSNPNLYWYRQAAGRGLQLLFYSVGIGQISSEVPQNLSASRPQDRQFILSSKKLLLSDSGFYLCAWSFRTVATNEKLFFGSGTQLSVL.

The chain is built from TRBV5-1 and TRBJ1-4, with no clear D. The V and J ends lost 4 bases and 0 bases respectively, with 13 bases between them. The CDR3 is 16 residues long. Per germline, CDR1 SGHRS and CDR2 YFSETQ. The CDR3 DNA is TGCGCCAGCAGCCGAAAGCCGCAGGCAACTAATGAAAAACTGTTTTTT. Its translation: CASSRKPQATNEKLFF. Filled out from reference TRBV5-1 and TRBJ1-4, the complete variable domain reads KAGVTQTPRYLIKTRGQQVTLSCSPISGHRSVSWYQQTPGQGLQFLFEYFSETQRNKGNFPGRFSGRQFSNSRSEMNVSTLELGDSALYLCASSRKPQATNEKLFFGSGTQLSVL.

The V gene is TRBV6-4, the J gene TRBJ2-7; 7 nucleotides align to TRBD1. Germline CDR1 and CDR2: MRHNA and SNTAGT. V was pared by 2 bases and J by 3 bases, with 4 bases of the junction left unmatched. This CDR3 comprises 14 residues. The CDR3 DNA follows: TGTGCCAGCAGTGACCACCCAGGGGGCTACGAGCAGTACTTC. Amino acid sequence: CASSDHPGGYEQYF.

The rearrangement joins TRBV30 to TRBJ2-5, with D possibly TRBD1 on 5 matching bases. Trimming left V 7 bases short and J 7 bases short, with 19 bases between. Germline loops: CDR1 GTSNPN, CDR2 SVGIG (reference sequence). The CDR3 is made up of 13 amino acids. The CDR3 DNA follows: TGTGCCTACGCGACAGCAGGATCCGCGACCCAGTACTTC. The encoded protein is CAYATAGSATQYF.

This clone appeared once. CDR3: CASSLGLAGGLETQYF. DNA for the CDR3: TGTGCCAGCAGCTTAGGACTAGCGGGGGGGCTGGAGACCCAGTACTTC. The rearrangement links TRBV5-8 to TRBJ2-5; 15 bases are a match to TRBD2. This CDR3 region has 16 residues. Trimming removed 2 bases from V and 5 bases from J; junction bases left unmatched: 4. Germline lookup yields CDR1 SGHTS and CDR2 YDEGEE.

The J gene is TRBJ1-4, the V gene TRBV5-1; 9 bases align to TRBD1. The germline V gene encodes CDR1 SGHRS and CDR2 YFSETQ. This CDR3 is 15 amino acids long. Unmatched junction bases numbered 3, after V lost 0 bases and J lost 6 bases. DNA for the CDR3: TGCGCCAGCAGCTTGGCCGGACAGGGGTATGAAAAACTGTTTTTT. Protein sequence: CASSLAGQGYEKLFF.

The chain recombines TRBV19 with TRBJ1-5; 11 bases are a match to TRBD1. The CDR3 is 15 amino acids. Germline CDR1 LNHDA, CDR2 SQIVND (reference sequence). V lost 10 bases and J lost 0; bases outside the gene matches: 5. For the CDR3, the DNA is TGTGCCACCGAAGGGACAGGGGGTAGCAATCAGCCCCAGCATTTT. It encodes CATEGTGGSNQPQHF.

The V call is TRBV2, the J call TRBJ2-7; 9 positions match TRBD2. Germline V gene lookup returns CDR1 SNHLY and CDR2 FYNNEI. This CDR3 is built from 15 residues. Trimming at V came to 0 bases and at J to 6 bases, leaving 6 bases not matched to a gene. The CDR3: CASSEALAGYGEQYF. The CDR3 DNA sequence: TGTGCCAGCAGTGAAGCTCTAGCGGGATACGGCGAGCAGTACTTC.

The rearrangement links TRBV9 to TRBJ2-7, with unresolved D. Germline CDR1 reads SGDLS; CDR2 reads YYNGEE. V was clipped by 1 base and J by 6 bases, with 11 bases between them. This CDR3 has 13 amino acids. The CDR3 loop reads CASSVRPASEQYF. Here the CDR3 DNA reads TGTGCCAGCAGCGTAAGGCCAGCGTCCGAGCAGTACTTC.

The rearrangement uses TRBV10-3 and TRBJ2-1, with no clear D. CDR3 length equals 12 residues. Germline CDR1 reads ENHRY; CDR2 reads SYGVKD. V was trimmed by 5 bases and J by 4 bases, leaving 6 bases between them. The CDR3 DNA reads as TGTGCCATCAGTCCCCAATACAATGAGCAGTTCTTC. Its translation: CAISPQYNEQFF.

Only one count was recorded for this clone. The genes are TRBV30 and TRBJ1-4, with 10 positions matching TRBD1. Germline assignment: CDR1 GTSNPN and CDR2 SVGIG (reference sequence). The CDR3 extends over 15 amino acids. The junction had 4 bases not matched to a gene; V was cut back by 4 bases and J by 2 bases. CDR3 in amino acids: CAWTRTGGTNEKLFF. The CDR3 DNA follows: TGTGCCTGGACGCGGACAGGGGGGACTAATGAAAAACTGTTTTTT.

The V gene is TRBV30, the J gene TRBJ1-5; 11 bases map to TRBD1. After removal of 3 bases from V and 6 bases from J, the junction contained 4 bases not matched to a gene. Germline V lookup: CDR1 GTSNPN, CDR2 SVGIG (reference sequence). This CDR3 has 14 residues. Here the CDR3 reads CAWRDRGLAQPQHF. The CDR3 bases are TGTGCCTGGAGGGACAGGGGGCTGGCTCAGCCCCAGCATTTT.

The chain couples TRBV7-6 to TRBJ1-5; possible D gene TRBD1, 6 bases. This CDR3 region has 13 residues. V gave up 7 bases and J gave up 7 bases, with 14 bases separating them. Germline CDR1 reads SGHVS; CDR2 reads FNYEAQ. CDR3 nucleotide sequence: TGTGCCAGCACAACAGGGCCCGGGCAGCCCCAGCATTTT. It translates to CASTTGPGQPQHF.

In its sample, this clone was seen a few times. The chain recombines TRBV15 with TRBJ1-5; 9 bases line up with TRBD1. Germline V gene sequence: CDR1 LNHNV, CDR2 YYDKDF (reference sequence). V gave up 5 bases and J gave up 6 bases; unmatched junction bases: 8. The CDR3 is made up of 15 amino acids. CDR3 in DNA: TGTGCCACCAGCTCGTGGACAGGGGTAGGTCAGCCCCAGCATTTT. Protein sequence: CATSSWTGVGQPQHF.

The genes are TRBV5-6 and TRBJ2-7; D is perhaps TRBD1 (6 bases). Trimming took off 3 bases at V and 5 bases at J, with 12 bases between the two ends. The length of the CDR3 is 13 residues. Germline loops: CDR1 SGHDT, CDR2 YYEEEE. CDR3 sequence: CASSWVDSDEQYF. In DNA, the CDR3 is TGTGCCAGCAGCTGGGTGGACAGCGACGAGCAGTACTTC.

The V gene is TRBV6-5, the J gene TRBJ2-5, with 9 bases fitting TRBD2. This CDR3 has 15 residues. Per the germline V gene, CDR1 is MNHEY and CDR2 is SVGAGI. V was clipped by 6 bases and J by 4 bases; unmatched bases: 9. The CDR3 protein is CASSGGRALTETQYF. The CDR3 DNA reads TGTGCCAGCAGCGGCGGGAGGGCCTTGACAGAGACCCAGTACTTC.

The CDR3 nucleotides read TGCAGCGTTCGGACTAGCGGGGGGAACAATGAGCAGTTCTTC. Its protein product is CSVRTSGGNNEQFF. This chain joins TRBV29-1 and TRBJ2-1; 14 positions match TRBD2. V lost 5 bases and J lost 5; bases outside the gene matches: 2. Germline CDR1 and CDR2: SQVTM and ANQGSEA. This CDR3 is 14 amino acids long.

The rearrangement uses TRBV19 and TRBJ2-7; maybe TRBD1 (5 bases). V lost 6 bases and J lost 4, with 16 bases in between. The germline CDR1 and CDR2 sequences are LNHDA and SQIVND (reference sequence). This CDR3 contains 14 residues. CDR3 in amino acids: CASRGIGQGYEQYF. CDR3 nucleotide sequence: TGTGCCAGTAGGGGGATAGGGCAGGGATACGAGCAGTACTTC.

This chain links TRBV14 with TRBJ2-1, with TRBD2 identical over 8 bases. V lost 4 bases and J lost 0; bases outside the gene matches: 8. From germline, CDR1 is SGHDN and CDR2 FVKESK. The CDR3 spans 17 residues. Written as DNA, the CDR3 is TGTGCCAGCAGCCCCCCCCTTAGCGGGAACTCCTACAATGAGCAGTTCTTC. It yields the protein CASSPPLSGNSYNEQFF. The entire variable domain, with the rest obtained from reference TRBV14 and TRBJ2-1, is as follows: EAGVTQFPSHSVIEKGQTVTLRCDPISGHDNLYWYRRVMGKEIKFLLHFVKESKQDESGMPNNRFLAERTGGTYSTLKVQPAELEDSGVYFCASSPPLSGNSYNEQFFGPGTRLTVL.

The count of this clone is one. This chain connects TRBV5-8 to TRBJ2-1, with 10 bases that match TRBD2. Germline trimming cut 5 bases from V and 11 bases from J; bases unmatched to any gene: 7. This CDR3 is built from 13 residues. Germline CDR1 reads SGHTS; CDR2 reads YDEGEE. DNA of the CDR3: TGTGCCAGCAGATATATAGCGGGGGGCCAGCAGTTCTTC. Protein product: CASRYIAGGQQFF.

The chain is built from TRBV5-1 and TRBJ2-3, with D unclear. The germline gives CDR1 SGHRS, CDR2 YFSETQ. This CDR3 has 13 amino acids. Deletions cut 1 base from V and 2 bases from J, with 5 bases between. CDR3: CASSLTATDTQYF. The CDR3 coding sequence is TGCGCCAGCAGCTTGACAGCCACAGATACGCAGTATTTT.

CDR3 sequence (DNA): TGTGCCAGCAGTGTCCGGGAGTCCGGGGAGCTGTTTTTT. It encodes CASSVRESGELFF. The rearrangement links TRBV2 to TRBJ2-2; possibly TRBD2 for D (6 bases). V was clipped by 4 bases and J by 6 bases, with 9 bases between them. From germline, CDR1 is SNHLY and CDR2 FYNNEI. This CDR3 is built from 13 residues. Drawing the rest from reference TRBV2 and TRBJ2-2, the complete variable domain is EPEVTQTPSHQVTQMGQEVILRCVPISNHLYFYWYRQILGQKVEFLVSFYNNEISEKSEIFDDQFSVERPDGSNFTLKIRSTKLEDSAMYFCASSVRESGELFFGEGSRLTVL.

The chain uses TRBV7-2 and TRBJ2-1; TRBD2 is a possible D gene (6 bases). This CDR3 has 15 residues. Trimming took 5 bases from V and 7 from J, leaving 18 bases between them. Germline V lookup: CDR1 SGHTA, CDR2 FQGNSA. The CDR3 DNA reads TGTGCCAGCAGCCCCGCGGGGACGCCGAGGAATGAGCAGTTCTTC. As protein: CASSPAGTPRNEQFF.